A single T cell receptor beta chain is shown here with its context. This sample stems from a study of blood T cell repertoires in COVID-19. Overall study: PBMCs, B-cell-depleted T cells, or T cells provided the cDNA or gDNA that made up the material.

TCRdb keeps only in-frame clones here, not all; method: immunoSEQ multiplex PCR. Here the sample spans fewer than 300,000 clones, around 90% being singletons. V was clipped by 0 bases and J by 1 base, with 6 bases between them. CDR1 is GTSNPN, CDR2 SVGIG, per germline (reference sequence). The CDR3 extends over 13 amino acids. The receptor comes from a woman younger than 45 who had recovered from COVID-19. V usage is TRBV30 and J usage is TRBJ1-1, with D unclear. Input material: PBMCs or T cells enriched from blood (not recorded which). The CDR3 is CAWSVSPNTEAFF. In DNA, the CDR3 is TGTGCCTGGAGTGTATCTCCGAACACTGAAGCTTTCTTT.